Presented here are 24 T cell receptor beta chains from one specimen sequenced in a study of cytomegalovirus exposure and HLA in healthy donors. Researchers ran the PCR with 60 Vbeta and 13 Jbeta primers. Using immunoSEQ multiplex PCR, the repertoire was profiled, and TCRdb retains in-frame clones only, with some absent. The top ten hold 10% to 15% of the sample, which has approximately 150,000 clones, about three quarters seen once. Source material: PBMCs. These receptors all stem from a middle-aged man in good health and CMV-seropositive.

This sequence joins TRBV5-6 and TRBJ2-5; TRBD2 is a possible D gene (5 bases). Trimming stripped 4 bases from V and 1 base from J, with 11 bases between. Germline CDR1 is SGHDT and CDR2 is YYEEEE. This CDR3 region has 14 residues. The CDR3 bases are TGTGCCAGCAGCCTCATCGGGGTCCAAGAGACCCAGTACTTC. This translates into CASSLIGVQETQYF. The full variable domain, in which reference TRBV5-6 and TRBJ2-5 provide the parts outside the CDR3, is DAGVTQSPTHLIKTRGQQVTLRCSPKSGHDTVSWYQQALGQGPQFIFQYYEEEERQRGNFPDRFSGHQFPNYSSELNVNALLLGDSALYLCASSLIGVQETQYFGPGTRLLVL.

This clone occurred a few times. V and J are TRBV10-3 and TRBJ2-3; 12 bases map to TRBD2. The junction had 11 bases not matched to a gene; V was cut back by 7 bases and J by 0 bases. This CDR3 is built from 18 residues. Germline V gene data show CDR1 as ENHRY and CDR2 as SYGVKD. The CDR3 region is CAITDPGTSGRSTDTQYF. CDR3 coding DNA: TGTGCCATCACTGACCCCGGGACTAGCGGGCGAAGCACAGATACGCAGTATTTT.

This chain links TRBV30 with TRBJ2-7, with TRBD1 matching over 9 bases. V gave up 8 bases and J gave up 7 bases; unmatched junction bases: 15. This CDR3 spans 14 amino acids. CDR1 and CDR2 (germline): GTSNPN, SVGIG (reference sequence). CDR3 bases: TGTGCCCAAGAGGCTACAGGGGGCTCAGGGGAGCAGTACTTC. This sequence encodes CAQEATGGSGEQYF.

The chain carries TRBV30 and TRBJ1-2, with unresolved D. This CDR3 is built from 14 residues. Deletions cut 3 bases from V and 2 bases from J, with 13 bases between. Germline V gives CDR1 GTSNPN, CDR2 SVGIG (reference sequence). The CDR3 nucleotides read TGTGCCTGGAGCGCCGGACGGGAAAACTATGGCTACACCTTC. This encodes CAWSAGRENYGYTF.

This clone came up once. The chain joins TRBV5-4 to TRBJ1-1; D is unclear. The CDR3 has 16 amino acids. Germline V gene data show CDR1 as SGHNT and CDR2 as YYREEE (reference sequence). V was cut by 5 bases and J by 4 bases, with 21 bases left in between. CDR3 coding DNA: TGTGCCAGCAGACGAGGATTGGCTCAAGGAACCACTGAAGCTTTCTTT. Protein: CASRRGLAQGTTEAFF. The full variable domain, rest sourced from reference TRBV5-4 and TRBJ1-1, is ETGVTQSPTHLIKTRGQQVTLRCSSQSGHNTVSWYQQALGQGPQFIFQYYREEENGRGNFPPRFSGLQFPNYSSELNVNALELDDSALYLCASRRGLAQGTTEAFFGQGTRLTVV.

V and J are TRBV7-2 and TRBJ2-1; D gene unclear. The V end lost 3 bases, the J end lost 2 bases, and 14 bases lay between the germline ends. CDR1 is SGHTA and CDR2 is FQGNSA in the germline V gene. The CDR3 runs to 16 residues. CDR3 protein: CASSLWPTTPYNEQFF. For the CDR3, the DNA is TGTGCCAGCAGCTTGTGGCCCACCACCCCCTACAATGAGCAGTTCTTC.

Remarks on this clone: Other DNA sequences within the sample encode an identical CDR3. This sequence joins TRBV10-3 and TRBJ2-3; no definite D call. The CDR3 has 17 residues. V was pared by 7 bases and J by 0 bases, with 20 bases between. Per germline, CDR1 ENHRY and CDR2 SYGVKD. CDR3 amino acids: CAIKAGAEASSTDTQYF. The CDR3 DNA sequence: TGTGCCATCAAGGCTGGCGCAGAAGCGTCTAGCACAGATACGCAGTATTTT.

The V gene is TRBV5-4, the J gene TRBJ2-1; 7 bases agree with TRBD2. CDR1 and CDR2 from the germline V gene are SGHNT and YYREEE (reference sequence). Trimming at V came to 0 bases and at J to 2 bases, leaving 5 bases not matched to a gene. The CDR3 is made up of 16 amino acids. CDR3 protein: CASSLGGSNAYNEQFF. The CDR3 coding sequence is TGTGCCAGCAGCTTGGGCGGGAGTAATGCCTACAATGAGCAGTTCTTC.

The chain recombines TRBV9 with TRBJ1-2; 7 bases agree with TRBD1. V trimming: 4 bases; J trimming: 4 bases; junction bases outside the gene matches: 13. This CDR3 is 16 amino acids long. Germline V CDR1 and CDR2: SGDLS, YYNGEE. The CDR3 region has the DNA TGTGCCAGCAGCCCAACTAGGGACAGAAATATCTATGGCTACACCTTC. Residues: CASSPTRDRNIYGYTF.

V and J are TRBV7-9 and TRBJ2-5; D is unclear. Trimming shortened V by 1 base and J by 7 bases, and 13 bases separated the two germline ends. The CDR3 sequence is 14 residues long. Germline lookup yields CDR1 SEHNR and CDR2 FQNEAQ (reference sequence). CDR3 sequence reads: CASSLDFGRGTQYF. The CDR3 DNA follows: TGTGCCAGCAGCTTAGACTTTGGGCGTGGGACCCAGTACTTC.

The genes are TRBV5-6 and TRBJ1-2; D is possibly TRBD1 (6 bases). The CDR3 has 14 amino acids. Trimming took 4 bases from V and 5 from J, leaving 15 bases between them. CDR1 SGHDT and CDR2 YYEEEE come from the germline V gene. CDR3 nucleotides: TGTGCCAGCAGCCCCCAGGGGATAAGGTATGGCTACACCTTC. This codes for CASSPQGIRYGYTF.

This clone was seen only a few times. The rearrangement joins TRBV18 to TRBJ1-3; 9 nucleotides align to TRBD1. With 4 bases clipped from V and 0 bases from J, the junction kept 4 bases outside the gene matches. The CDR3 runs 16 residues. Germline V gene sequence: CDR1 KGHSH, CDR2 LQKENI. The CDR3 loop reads CASSRTTGGSGNTIYF. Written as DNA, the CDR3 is TGTGCCAGCTCACGTACGACAGGGGGCTCTGGAAACACCATATATTTT.

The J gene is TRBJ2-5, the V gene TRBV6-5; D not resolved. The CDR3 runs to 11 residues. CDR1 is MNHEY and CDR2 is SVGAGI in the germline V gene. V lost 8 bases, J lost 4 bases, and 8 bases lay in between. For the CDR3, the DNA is TGTGCCAGCGGTCGGGTAGAGACCCAGTACTTC. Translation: CASGRVETQYF.

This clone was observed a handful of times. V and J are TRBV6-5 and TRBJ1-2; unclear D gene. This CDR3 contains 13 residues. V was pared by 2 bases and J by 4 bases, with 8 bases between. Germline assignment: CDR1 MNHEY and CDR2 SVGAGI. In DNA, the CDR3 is TGTGCCAGCAGTTACAGTAGAAGCTATGGCTACACCTTC. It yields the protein CASSYSRSYGYTF.

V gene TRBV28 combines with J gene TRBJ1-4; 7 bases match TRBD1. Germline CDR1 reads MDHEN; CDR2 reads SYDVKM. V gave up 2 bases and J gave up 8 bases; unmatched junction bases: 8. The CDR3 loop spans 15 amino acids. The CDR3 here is CASSLGDRVLEKLFF. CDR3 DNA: TGTGCCAGCAGTTTAGGTGACAGGGTTCTAGAAAAACTGTTTTTT. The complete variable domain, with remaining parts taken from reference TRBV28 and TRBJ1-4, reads DVKVTQSSRYLVKRTGEKVFLECVQDMDHENMFWYRQDPGLGLRLIYFSYDVKMKEKGDIPEGYSVSREKKERFSLILESASTNQTSMYLCASSLGDRVLEKLFFGSGTQLSVL.

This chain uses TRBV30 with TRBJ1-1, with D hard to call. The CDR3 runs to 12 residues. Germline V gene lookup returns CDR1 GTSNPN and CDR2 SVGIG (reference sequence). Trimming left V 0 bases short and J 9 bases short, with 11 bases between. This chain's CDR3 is CAWSVLGEKAFF. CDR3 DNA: TGTGCCTGGAGTGTACTGGGCGAAAAAGCTTTCTTT.

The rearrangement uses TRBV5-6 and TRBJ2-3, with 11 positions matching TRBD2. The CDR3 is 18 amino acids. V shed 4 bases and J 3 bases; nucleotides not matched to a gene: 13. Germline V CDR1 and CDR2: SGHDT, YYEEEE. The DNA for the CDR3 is TGTGCCAGCAGCCCCCTCAGACTAGCGGGAAAGGGGACAGATACGCAGTATTTT. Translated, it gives CASSPLRLAGKGTDTQYF.

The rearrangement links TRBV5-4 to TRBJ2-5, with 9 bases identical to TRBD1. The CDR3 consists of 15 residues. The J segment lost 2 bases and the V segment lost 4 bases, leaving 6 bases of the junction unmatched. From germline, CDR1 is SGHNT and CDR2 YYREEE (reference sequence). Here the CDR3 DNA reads TGTGCCAGCAGCCCATCCGGGACAGGGCAAGAGACCCAGTACTTC. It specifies CASSPSGTGQETQYF.

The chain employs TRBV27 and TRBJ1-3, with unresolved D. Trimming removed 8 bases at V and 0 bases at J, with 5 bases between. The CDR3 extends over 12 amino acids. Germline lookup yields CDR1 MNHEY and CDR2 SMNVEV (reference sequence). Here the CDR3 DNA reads TGTGCCAGCGGCCACTCTGGAAACACCATATATTTT. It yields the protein CASGHSGNTIYF.

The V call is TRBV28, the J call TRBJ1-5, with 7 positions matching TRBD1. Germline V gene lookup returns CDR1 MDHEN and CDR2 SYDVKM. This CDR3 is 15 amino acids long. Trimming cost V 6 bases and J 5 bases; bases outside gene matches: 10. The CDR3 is CASSPVGTVDQPQHF. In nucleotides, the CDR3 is TGTGCCAGCAGCCCCGTCGGGACAGTGGATCAGCCCCAGCATTTT.

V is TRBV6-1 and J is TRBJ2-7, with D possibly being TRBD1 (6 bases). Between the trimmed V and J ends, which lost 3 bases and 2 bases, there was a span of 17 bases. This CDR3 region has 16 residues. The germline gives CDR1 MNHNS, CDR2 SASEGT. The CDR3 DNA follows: TGTGCCAGCAGTGACCTTTCAGGGGATCGGCCCTACGAGCAGTACTTC. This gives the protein CASSDLSGDRPYEQYF.

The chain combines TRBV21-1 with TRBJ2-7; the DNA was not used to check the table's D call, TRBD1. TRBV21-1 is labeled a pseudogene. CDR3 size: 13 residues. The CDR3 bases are TGTGCCAGCCAGGGATGGGGATGCTACGAGCAGTACTTC. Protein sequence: CASQGWGCYEQYF.

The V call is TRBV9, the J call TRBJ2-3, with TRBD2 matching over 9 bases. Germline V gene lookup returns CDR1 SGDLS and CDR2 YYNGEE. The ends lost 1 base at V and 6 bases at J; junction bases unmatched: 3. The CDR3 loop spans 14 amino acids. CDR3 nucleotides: TGTGCCAGCAGCGTAAATAGCGGGAGTGATACGCAGTATTTT. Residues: CASSVNSGSDTQYF. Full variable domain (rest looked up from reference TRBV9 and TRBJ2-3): DSGVTQTPKHLITATGQRVTLRCSPRSGDLSVYWYQQSLDQGLQFLIQYYNGEERAKGNILERFSAQQFPDLHSELNLSSLELGDSALYFCASSVNSGSDTQYFGPGTRLTVL.

CDR3 amino acids: CASGPDRLRGGELFF. As DNA, the CDR3 is TGTGCTAGTGGTCCGGACAGACTACGGGGCGGGGAGCTGTTTTTT. V gene TRBV12-5 combines with J gene TRBJ2-2, with a weak D call TRBD1 (6 bases). This CDR3 is 15 amino acids long. Trimming cost V 5 bases and J 7 bases, with 17 bases left between them. The germline CDR1 and CDR2 sequences are LGHNT and FRNRAP.